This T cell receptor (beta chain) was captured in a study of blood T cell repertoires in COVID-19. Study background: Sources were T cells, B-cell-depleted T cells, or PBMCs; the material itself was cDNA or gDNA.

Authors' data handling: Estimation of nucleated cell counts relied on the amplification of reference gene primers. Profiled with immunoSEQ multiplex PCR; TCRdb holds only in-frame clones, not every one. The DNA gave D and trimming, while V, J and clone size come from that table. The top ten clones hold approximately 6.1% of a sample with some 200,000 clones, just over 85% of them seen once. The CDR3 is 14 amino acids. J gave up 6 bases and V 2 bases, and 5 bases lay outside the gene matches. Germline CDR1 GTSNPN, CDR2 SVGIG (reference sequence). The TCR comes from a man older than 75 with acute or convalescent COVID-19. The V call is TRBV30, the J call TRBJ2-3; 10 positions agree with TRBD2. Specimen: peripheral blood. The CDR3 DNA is TGTGCCTGGAGTCGGGATAGCGGGAGGGATACGCAGTATTTT. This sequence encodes CAWSRDSGRDTQYF. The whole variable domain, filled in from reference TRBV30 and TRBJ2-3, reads SQTIHQWPATLVQPVGSPLSLECTVEGTSNPNLYWYRQAAGRGLQLLFYSVGIGQISSEVPQNLSASRPQDRQFILSSKKLLLSDSGFYLCAWSRDSGRDTQYFGPGTRLTVL.